The next 15 T cell receptor beta chains were all read from a single sample in a study of blood T cell repertoires in COVID-19. Sequencing used immunoSEQ multiplex PCR; TCRdb keeps in-frame clones, though not all of them. The sample includes about 140,000 clones, 79% of them seen just once. Sequenced: peripheral blood. These receptors originate from a man between 60 and 75 years old with acute or convalescent COVID-19.

This clone was recorded once. J is TRBJ2-5 and V is TRBV18; 9 bases are a match to TRBD1. CDR3 length: 13 amino acids. V was pared by 3 bases and J by 5 bases, with 1 base of the junction left unmatched. Germline lookup yields CDR1 KGHSH and CDR2 LQKENI. This CDR3 reads CASSPTGGETQYF. CDR3 DNA: TGTGCCAGCTCACCGACAGGGGGGGAGACCCAGTACTTC.

This chain links TRBV7-6 with TRBJ2-5; perhaps TRBD2 as D (6 bases). With 3 bases removed from V and 2 bases from J, the gap between germline ends came to 7 bases. This CDR3 region has 13 residues. CDR1 is SGHVS and CDR2 is FNYEAQ in the germline V gene. For the CDR3, the DNA is TGTGCCAGCAGCTTGGGACTTCAAGAGACCCAGTACTTC. Residues: CASSLGLQETQYF.

The sample holds one count of this clone. The genes are TRBV4-3 and TRBJ1-5; D is unclear. Trimming took off 4 bases at V and 5 bases at J, with 15 bases between the two ends. CDR1 is LGHNA and CDR2 is YSLEER in the germline V gene. The CDR3 has 15 residues. The CDR3 region is CASSPRLEGDQPQHF. The CDR3 region has the DNA TGCGCCAGCAGCCCCCGGTTGGAGGGCGATCAGCCCCAGCATTTT.

The rearrangement links TRBV5-1 to TRBJ2-7; 8 positions agree with TRBD1. CDR1 SGHRS and CDR2 YFSETQ come from the germline V gene. The CDR3 extends over 15 amino acids. V shed 0 bases and J 5 bases; nucleotides not matched to a gene: 7. This CDR3 reads CASSLARQGADEQYF. CDR3 nucleotides: TGCGCCAGCAGCTTGGCCCGGCAGGGGGCCGACGAGCAGTACTTC.

This clone was counted only a few times. The chain combines TRBV27 with TRBJ1-1; TRBD1 is a possible D gene (6 bases). Germline CDR1 and CDR2: MNHEY and SMNVEV (reference sequence). The V end was cut by 8 bases, the J end by 0 bases, with 13 bases between. The CDR3 runs 14 residues. DNA of the CDR3: TGTGCCAGCCTAGGGGGTTCGGTGAACACTGAAGCTTTCTTT. Translation gives CASLGGSVNTEAFF.

The genes are TRBV5-1 and TRBJ2-7; 12 bases agree with TRBD2. Germline values: CDR1 SGHRS, CDR2 YFSETQ. This CDR3 region has 15 residues. Trimming took 4 bases from V and 2 from J; bases not matched to a gene: 4. The CDR3 DNA follows: TGCGCCAGCAGCACCTCTAGCGGGAGGGCCTACGAGCAGTACTTC. Translating gives CASSTSSGRAYEQYF. The full variable domain, completed using reference TRBV5-1 and TRBJ2-7, is KAGVTQTPRYLIKTRGQQVTLSCSPISGHRSVSWYQQTPGQGLQFLFEYFSETQRNKGNFPGRFSGRQFSNSRSEMNVSTLELGDSALYLCASSTSSGRAYEQYFGPGTRLTVT.

CDR3 in amino acids: CSVVPGQGAYEQYF. The CDR3 DNA reads TGCAGCGTTGTACCGGGACAGGGGGCCTACGAGCAGTACTTC. The chain recombines TRBV29-1 with TRBJ2-7; TRBD1 aligns across 11 bases. Germline assignment: CDR1 SQVTM and CDR2 ANQGSEA. Trimming cost V 4 bases and J 2 bases; bases outside gene matches: 4. The CDR3 length is 14 residues.

V is TRBV27 and J is TRBJ2-1, with TRBD1 identical over 8 bases. Germline V gene sequence: CDR1 MNHEY, CDR2 SMNVEV (reference sequence). This CDR3 has 15 amino acids. With 2 bases clipped from V and 2 bases from J, the junction kept 2 bases outside the gene matches. CDR3 nucleotides: TGTGCCAGCAGTTTAAACAGGGGGGCCTACAATGAGCAGTTCTTC. Translation: CASSLNRGAYNEQFF.

J is TRBJ2-3 and V is TRBV3-1 (or the pseudogene TRBV3-2); TRBD2 might be the D (6 bases). The V end was cut by 4 bases, the J end by 3 bases, with 11 bases between. This CDR3 has 14 amino acids. Germline CDR1 and CDR2: LGHDT and YNNKEL (reference sequence). This CDR3 reads CASSPGRGTDTQYF. The DNA for the CDR3 is TGTGCCAGCAGCCCCGGGAGAGGGACAGATACGCAGTATTTT.

Only one count was recorded for this clone. V and J are TRBV5-1 and TRBJ2-7; the D gene is possibly TRBD1 (5 bases). Between the trimmed V and J ends, which lost 7 bases and 4 bases, there was a span of 15 bases. The length of the CDR3 is 13 residues. Germline lookup yields CDR1 SGHRS and CDR2 YFSETQ. The CDR3 reads CASSGLGVYEQYF. The CDR3 bases are TGCGCCAGCTCGGGCTTAGGGGTATACGAGCAGTACTTC.

The chain links TRBV27 to TRBJ2-1; 10 nucleotides line up with TRBD2. CDR1 MNHEY and CDR2 SMNVEV come from the germline V gene (reference sequence). The length of the CDR3 is 15 residues. J was trimmed by 5 bases and V by 4 bases; bases with no gene match: 5. This CDR3 reads CASSSRTSGNNEQFF. The CDR3 DNA reads TGTGCCAGCAGTTCTCGGACTAGCGGTAACAATGAGCAGTTCTTC.

V and J are TRBV28 and TRBJ2-1; 7 nucleotides align to TRBD2. The CDR3 covers 14 residues. Germline V CDR1 and CDR2: MDHEN, SYDVKM. The V and J ends lost 8 bases and 1 base, in that order; junction bases with no gene match: 5. The CDR3 nucleotides are TGTGCCAGCCTTGGGAGGGGTTCCTACAATGAGCAGTTCTTC. Translation: CASLGRGSYNEQFF.

V gene TRBV28 combines with J gene TRBJ1-1; D is undetermined. Germline CDR1 reads MDHEN; CDR2 reads SYDVKM. The CDR3 is made up of 12 amino acids. Trimming removed 7 bases at V and 4 bases at J, with 10 bases between. This CDR3 is CASNVGSTEAFF. The CDR3 nucleotides read TGTGCCAGCAATGTAGGGAGCACTGAAGCTTTCTTT.

The sample holds a few counts of this clone. The chain carries TRBV9 and TRBJ2-1; possible D gene TRBD1, 6 bases. This CDR3 contains 15 residues. Trimming pared 3 bases from V and 5 bases from J, leaving 15 bases between. The V gene's germline CDR1 is SGDLS and CDR2 YYNGEE. The CDR3 DNA is TGTGCCAGCAGCGCACTATTCGGACAGAACAATGAGCAGTTCTTC. This codes for CASSALFGQNNEQFF.

The chain uses TRBV24-1 and TRBJ1-2, with 8 nucleotides matching TRBD1. This CDR3 has 12 residues. The germline CDR1 and CDR2 sequences are KGHDR and SFDVKD. J was trimmed by 4 bases and V by 11 bases; bases with no gene match: 5. The CDR3 bases are TGTGCCATCTCAGACAGGGGCTATGGCTACACCTTC. Encoded protein: CAISDRGYGYTF.